The rows below give T cell receptor beta chains drawn from one sample of a study of OX40 agonist ivuxolimab in advanced cancers. TCRdb's table, derived via immunoSEQ multiplex PCR, lists solely in-frame clones and lacks some. The table has approximately 70,000 clones, roughly 90% seen once; the top ten hold around 8.3%. The sequences come from CD4+ or CD8+ T cells sorted from blood, collected in a trial of the OX40 agonist ivuxolimab. These receptors were obtained from an adult with an advanced solid tumor such as melanoma, head and neck, liver or kidney cancer. The CDR3 runs from the conserved cysteine through the conserved F or W. D genes are given only for firm matches. Size is omitted from some rows. Given values are once, few, many or a class for expanded clones.

V gene	D gene	clone size	J gene	CDR3 DNA	CDR3 protein
TRBV30	.	few	TRBJ1-3	TGTGCCTGGAGTTCAAGACTAAACACCATATATTTT	CAWSSRLNTIYF
TRBV5-4	TRBD2	.	TRBJ2-1	TGTGCCAGCAGCTGGTTCGGGACTAGCGGAAACAATGAGCAGTTCTTC	CASSWFGTSGNNEQFF
TRBV27	TRBD1	.	TRBJ2-1	TGTGCCAGCAGCTTACAGGGGGCGCTTTACAATGAGCAGTTCTTC	CASSLQGALYNEQFF
TRBV19	.	many	TRBJ2-3	TGTGCCAGTAGTATGTGGGGGACAGATACGCAGTATTTT	CASSMWGTDTQYF
TRBV11-3	.	.	TRBJ2-7	TGTGCCAGCAGCTTAGATCCGCCAGGTCCAAGACCCAACGAGCAGTACTTC	CASSLDPPGPRPNEQYF
TRBV9	TRBD1	.	TRBJ2-2	TGTGCCAGCAGCGTAGCCCTACGCACCGACAGGGTAACTACCGGGGAGCTGTTTTTT	CASSVALRTDRVTTGELFF
TRBV5-1	.	.	TRBJ2-7	TGCGCCAGCAGAGGACCTACCTCGGGCGAGCAGTACTTC	CASRGPTSGEQYF
TRBV19	TRBD1	.	TRBJ1-5	TGTGCCAGCAACCCTCGGACAGGTTTTCAGCCCCAGCATTTT	CASNPRTGFQPQHF
TRBV2	.	.	TRBJ2-5	TGTGCCAGCGGCAGGGGGGAAGAGACCCAGTACTTC	CASGRGEETQYF
TRBV7-2	.	.	TRBJ1-5	TGTGCCAGCAGCTTAGAGGGAGGGAGCAATCAGCCCCAGCATTTT	CASSLEGGSNQPQHF
TRBV29-1	TRBD2	.	TRBJ2-2	TGCAGCGTTCGGGGGGGAGGGTTCACCGGGGAGCTGTTTTTT	CSVRGGGFTGELFF
TRBV5-1	.	.	TRBJ2-1	TGCGCCAGCAGCTCGGGGGACGGCTACAATGAGCAGTTCTTC	CASSSGDGYNEQFF
TRBV7-3	.	few	TRBJ2-2	TGTGCCAGCAGCTTATCGAACACCGGGGAGCTGTTTTTT	CASSLSNTGELFF
TRBV7-2	TRBD2	.	TRBJ2-7	TGTGCCAGCAGCTTACGTTCAGACGGGGGGACCGAGCAGTACTTC	CASSLRSDGGTEQYF
TRBV4-2	TRBD1	.	TRBJ1-1	TGTGCCAGCAGCCCGGGACAGGCAGTGATCACTGAAGCTTTCTTT	CASSPGQAVITEAFF
TRBV2	TRBD2	.	TRBJ2-3	TGTGCCAGCATATGGGGTAGCGGGGGGGAAGATACGCAGTATTTT	CASIWGSGGEDTQYF
TRBV28	.	.	TRBJ2-7	TGTGCCAGCAGTCCCGGGAGTCTGGTGCAAGAGCAGTACTTC	CASSPGSLVQEQYF
TRBV29-1	.	.	TRBJ1-2	TGCAGCGTTGAACAGGGGTACTATGGCTACACCTTC	CSVEQGYYGYTF
TRBV19	.	.	TRBJ1-5	TGTGCCAGTAGTAGGCCAGGGGCAAGCAATCAGCCCCAGCATTTT	CASSRPGASNQPQHF
TRBV14	.	.	TRBJ1-3	TGTGCCAGCAGCCAAGTCGCTGGGAGCTCTGGAAACACCATATATTTT	CASSQVAGSSGNTIYF
TRBV5-1	TRBD1	.	TRBJ2-5	TGCGCCAGCAGCTTGGAGGGACAGGGTAGGAAGACCCAGTACTTC	CASSLEGQGRKTQYF
TRBV10-2	TRBD2	.	TRBJ2-3	TGCGCCAGCAGTGGACTAGCGGGGCGCGGAGATACGCAGTATTTT	CASSGLAGRGDTQYF
TRBV6-4	.	once	TRBJ2-3	TGTGCCAGCAGTGACCCACGGACTGTCTGGGAAGATACGCAGTATTTT	CASSDPRTVWEDTQYF
TRBV6-5	.	.	TRBJ1-5	TGTGCCAGCAGTTACTGGCAAAATCAGCCCCAGCATTTT	CASSYWQNQPQHF
TRBV4-2	TRBD1	.	TRBJ1-3	TGTGCCAGCAGCCACCCCGGGACAGTTGGAAACACCATATATTTT	CASSHPGTVGNTIYF
TRBV18	TRBD1	.	TRBJ2-1	TGTGCCAGCTCACCCGGGACAGGGGACCCTTGGGGGCAGTTCTTC	CASSPGTGDPWGQFF
TRBV19	.	.	TRBJ2-1	TGTGCCAGTAGAGATTTTTATGAGCAGTTCTTC	CASRDFYEQFF
TRBV6-1	.	.	TRBJ1-5	TGTGCCAGCAGTGATACAAGGGTCGGTCAGCCCCAGCATTTT	CASSDTRVGQPQHF
TRBV5-4	TRBD1	.	TRBJ1-1	TGTGCCAGCACCAGGGACAGGGGAGAATCTGAAGCTTTCTTT	CASTRDRGESEAFF
TRBV10-3	.	.	TRBJ1-1	TGTGCCATCAGTGAGTCAATAGCTAGGTCGGGGGGACACACTGAAGCTTTCTTT	CAISESIARSGGHTEAFF
TRBV19	TRBD1	once	TRBJ2-3	TGTGCCAGTAGTATCGGACAGGCCCGCACAGATACGCAGTATTTT	CASSIGQARTDTQYF
TRBV2	.	.	TRBJ1-2	TGTGCCAGCAGGGGGGAAGATTATGGCTACACCTTC	CASRGEDYGYTF
TRBV7-9	.	.	TRBJ1-1	TGTGCCAGCAGCTTAGTGGGTGTTGAAGCTTTCTTT	CASSLVGVEAFF
TRBV4-3	.	.	TRBJ1-2	TGCGCCAGCAGCCAGTCCACAGATAACTATGGCTACACCTTC	CASSQSTDNYGYTF
TRBV5-1	.	.	TRBJ1-6	TGCGCCAGCAGCTCAACAGGCGGAATAAATTCACCCCTCCACTTT	CASSSTGGINSPLHF
TRBV9	.	.	TRBJ1-1	TGTGCCAGCAGCTTTTCCGCGAGGGACACTGAAGCTTTCTTT	CASSFSARDTEAFF
TRBV11-2	.	.	TRBJ2-1	TGTGCCAGCAGCTTAGTCCTCGACAATGAGCAGTTCTTC	CASSLVLDNEQFF
TRBV4-1	.	once	TRBJ2-7	TGCGCCAGCAGCCAAGTGATCCTACGTGAGCTAGACTCCTACGAGCAGTACTTC	CASSQVILRELDSYEQYF
TRBV30	.	.	TRBJ2-2	TGTGCCTGGAGTTTAAACACCGGGGAGCTGTTTTTT	CAWSLNTGELFF
TRBV30	.	.	TRBJ1-3	TGTGCCTGGCGACTCCCGGGTTCTGGAAACACCATATATTTT	CAWRLPGSGNTIYF